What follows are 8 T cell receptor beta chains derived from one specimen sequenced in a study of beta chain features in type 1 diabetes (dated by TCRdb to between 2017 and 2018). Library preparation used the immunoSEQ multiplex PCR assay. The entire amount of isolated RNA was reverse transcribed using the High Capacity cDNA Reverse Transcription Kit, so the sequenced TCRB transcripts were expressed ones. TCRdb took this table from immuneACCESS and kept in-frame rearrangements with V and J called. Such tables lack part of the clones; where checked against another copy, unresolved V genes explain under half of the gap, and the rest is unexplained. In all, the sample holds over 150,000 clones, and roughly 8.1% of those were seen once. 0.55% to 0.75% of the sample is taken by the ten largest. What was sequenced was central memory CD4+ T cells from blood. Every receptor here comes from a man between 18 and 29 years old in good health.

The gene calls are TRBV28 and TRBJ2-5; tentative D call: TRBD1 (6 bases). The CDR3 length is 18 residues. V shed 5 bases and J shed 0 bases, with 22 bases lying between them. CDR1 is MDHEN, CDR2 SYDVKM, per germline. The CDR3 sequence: CASSPQGGWGNYQETQYF. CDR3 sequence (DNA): TGTGCCAGCAGTCCACAGGGCGGATGGGGAAATTACCAAGAGACCCAGTACTTC.

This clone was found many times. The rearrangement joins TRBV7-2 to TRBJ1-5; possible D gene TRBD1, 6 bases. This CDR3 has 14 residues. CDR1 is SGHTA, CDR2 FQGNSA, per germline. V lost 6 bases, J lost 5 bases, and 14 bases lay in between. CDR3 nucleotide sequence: TGTGCCAGCAGTCCCAGGGGCGAAGATCAGCCCCAGCATTTT. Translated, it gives CASSPRGEDQPQHF.

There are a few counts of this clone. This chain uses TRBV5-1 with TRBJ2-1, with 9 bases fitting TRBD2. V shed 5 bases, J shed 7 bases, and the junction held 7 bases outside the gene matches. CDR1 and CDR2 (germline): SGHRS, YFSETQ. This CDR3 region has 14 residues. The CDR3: CASRQGSGGNEQFF. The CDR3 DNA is TGCGCCAGCAGACAAGGTAGCGGGGGTAATGAGCAGTTCTTC.

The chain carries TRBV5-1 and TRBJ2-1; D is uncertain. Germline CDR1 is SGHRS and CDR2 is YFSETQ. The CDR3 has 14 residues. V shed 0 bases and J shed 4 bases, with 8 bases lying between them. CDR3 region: CASSLEFEYNEQFF. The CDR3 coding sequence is TGCGCCAGCAGCTTGGAGTTTGAGTACAATGAGCAGTTCTTC.

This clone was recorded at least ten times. Written as DNA, the CDR3 is TGTGCCAGCAGCATCAGGGAGGGCCGGGAGACCCAGTACTTC. The encoded protein is CASSIREGRETQYF. The V call is TRBV7-2, the J call TRBJ2-5; 7 nucleotides line up with TRBD2. The CDR3 sequence is 14 residues long. The germline V gene has CDR1 SGHTA and CDR2 FQGNSA. J was trimmed by 5 bases and V by 5 bases; bases with no gene match: 8.

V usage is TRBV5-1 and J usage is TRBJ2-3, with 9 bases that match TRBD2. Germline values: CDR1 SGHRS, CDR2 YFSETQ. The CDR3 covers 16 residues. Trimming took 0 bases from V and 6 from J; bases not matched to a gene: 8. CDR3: CASSLGRGGAVDTQYF. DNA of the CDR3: TGCGCCAGCAGCTTGGGACGCGGGGGGGCCGTGGATACGCAGTATTTT.

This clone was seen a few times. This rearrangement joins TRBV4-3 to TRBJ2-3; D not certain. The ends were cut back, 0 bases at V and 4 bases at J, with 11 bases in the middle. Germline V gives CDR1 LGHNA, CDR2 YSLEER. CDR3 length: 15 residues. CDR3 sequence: CASSQELRPADTQYF. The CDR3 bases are TGCGCCAGCAGCCAAGAACTGCGCCCGGCAGATACGCAGTATTTT.

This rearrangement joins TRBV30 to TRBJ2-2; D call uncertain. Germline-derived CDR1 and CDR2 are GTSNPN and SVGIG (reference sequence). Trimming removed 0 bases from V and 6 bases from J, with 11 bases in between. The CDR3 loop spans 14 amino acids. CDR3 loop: CAWSVFVSPGELFF. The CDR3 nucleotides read TGTGCCTGGAGTGTGTTCGTGAGTCCCGGGGAGCTGTTTTTT.